Below, 16 T cell receptor beta chains from the same sample are listed, as sequenced in a study of CD8 T cells in Susac syndrome. Random hexamers were used to reverse transcribe the RNA input (about 0.45 to 1 ug). TCRdb reprocessed the immunoSEQ multiplex PCR reads with MiXCR, giving one entry per CDR3 protein. The table includes some 110,000 distinct CDR3 sequences, roughly 93% detected once. What was sequenced was CD4+ T cells from PBMCs. Source of these receptors: a human donor with multiple sclerosis.

This rearrangement joins TRBV24-1 to TRBJ1-2; 9 nucleotides match TRBD1. V lost 9 bases, J lost 8 bases, and 9 bases stayed unmatched. This CDR3 region has 13 residues. The germline gives CDR1 KGHDR, CDR2 SFDVKD. CDR3 DNA sequence: TGTGCCACCGGAGACAGGGGGGGCAGAGGCTACACCTTC. Protein: CATGDRGGRGYTF.

J is TRBJ2-7 and V is TRBV10-3; 9 bases match TRBD1. From germline, CDR1 is ENHRY and CDR2 SYGVKD. CDR3 size: 14 residues. J gave up 5 bases and V 4 bases, and 6 bases lay outside the gene matches. DNA for the CDR3: TGTGCCATCAGTGCCGGGACAGGGACCCACGAGCAGTACTTC. Protein: CAISAGTGTHEQYF.

The chain is built from TRBV30 and TRBJ2-6; D is unclear. Trimming cost V 0 bases and J 1 base, with 4 bases left between them. The CDR3 is 14 amino acids. CDR1 is GTSNPN and CDR2 is SVGIG in the germline V gene (reference sequence). The CDR3, as DNA: TGTGCCTGGAGTGTTGAGTCTGGGGCCAACGTCCTGACTTTC. This encodes CAWSVESGANVLTF.

This chain uses TRBV29-1 with TRBJ1-2; D uncertain. V dropped 5 bases and J dropped 1 base, with 5 bases sitting between them. The CDR3 runs 11 residues. From germline, CDR1 is SQVTM and CDR2 ANQGSEA. The chain's CDR3 is CSVTLNYGYTF. CDR3 in DNA: TGCAGCGTTACTCTTAACTATGGCTACACCTTC.

V is TRBV9 and J is TRBJ2-7; D not certain. CDR3 length equals 15 residues. The V and J ends lost 3 bases and 2 bases respectively, with 15 bases between them. Germline V lookup: CDR1 SGDLS, CDR2 YYNGEE. The CDR3 nucleotides are TGTGCCAGCAGCGCAGACGTGGGTCGAACCTACGAGCAGTACTTC. Its translation: CASSADVGRTYEQYF.

V is TRBV25-1 and J is TRBJ2-7; D is uncertain. The length of the CDR3 is 12 residues. Trimming removed 4 bases at V and 3 bases at J, with 7 bases between. Germline V gene lookup returns CDR1 MGHDK and CDR2 SYGVNS. This CDR3 is CASSATVYEQYF. The CDR3 region has the DNA TGTGCCAGCAGTGCTACAGTCTACGAGCAGTACTTC.

The chain employs TRBV18 and TRBJ1-5, with a weak D call TRBD1 (6 bases). The CDR3 is 13 residues long. CDR1 and CDR2 from the germline V gene are KGHSH and LQKENI. The germline V and J ends were trimmed by 5 bases and 5 bases, with 10 bases remaining between them. CDR3 nucleotides: TGTGCCAGCTCAGGGGGGCCTGATCAGCCCCAGCATTTT. The encoded protein is CASSGGPDQPQHF.

The chain recombines TRBV7-9 with TRBJ2-5, with 8 bases lining up with TRBD1. The germline V gene has CDR1 SEHNR and CDR2 FQNEAQ (reference sequence). Trimming cost V 5 bases and J 0 bases; bases outside gene matches: 8. The CDR3 covers 16 residues. The CDR3 protein is CASSRTQGVYQETQYF. The CDR3 nucleotides are TGTGCCAGCAGCAGAACACAGGGGGTTTACCAAGAGACCCAGTACTTC.

This clonotype was observed a handful of times. This rearrangement joins TRBV30 to TRBJ2-7; D is perhaps TRBD1 or TRBD2 (6 bases each). In germline, CDR1 is GTSNPN, CDR2 SVGIG (reference sequence). V dropped 0 bases and J dropped 2 bases, with 11 bases sitting between them. CDR3 length: 14 residues. The CDR3 reads CAWSVIGGPYEQYF. In DNA form, the CDR3 reads TGTGCCTGGAGTGTAATCGGGGGCCCCTACGAGCAGTACTTC.

The CDR3, as DNA: TGTGCCAGCAGCGTAAGAGTTAGCCTATCACACATTCAGTACTTC. Its protein is CASSVRVSLSHIQYF. The chain recombines TRBV7-2 with TRBJ2-4; D gene unclear. V lost 5 bases and J 8 bases, leaving 19 bases between the germline ends. The CDR3 has 15 residues. Germline CDR1 is SGHTA and CDR2 is FQGNSA.

This chain uses TRBV27 with TRBJ1-1; D call uncertain. Looked up from germline, CDR1 is MNHEY and CDR2 is SMNVEV (reference sequence). This CDR3 region has 13 residues. The V end was cut by 5 bases, the J end by 5 bases, with 12 bases between. In DNA form, the CDR3 reads TGTGCCAGCAGTCCCCCGAGACGGACTGAAGCTTTCTTT. Translation gives CASSPPRRTEAFF.

The chain recombines TRBV6-2 or TRBV6-3 with TRBJ2-7; the D gene is possibly TRBD2 (6 bases). Trimming pared 2 bases from V and 0 bases from J, leaving 14 bases between. Germline CDR1 reads MNHEY; CDR2 reads SVGEGT. The CDR3 has 16 residues. CDR3 coding DNA: TGTGCCAGCAGTTACGTTAGCGGCCCCTACTCCTACGAGCAGTACTTC. Amino acids: CASSYVSGPYSYEQYF.

This rearrangement joins TRBV7-9 to TRBJ1-1, with a tentative D call TRBD1 (5 bases). Per germline, CDR1 SEHNR and CDR2 FQNEAQ (reference sequence). CDR3 length: 14 residues. V was pared by 5 bases and J by 11 bases, with 21 bases between. The CDR3 loop reads CASSQEGASPTAFF. The CDR3 DNA reads as TGTGCCAGCAGCCAGGAAGGGGCGTCCCCTACGGCTTTCTTT.

The chain joins TRBV11-1 to TRBJ2-4; 11 bases line up with TRBD2. Unmatched junction bases numbered 10, after V lost 5 bases and J lost 4 bases. This CDR3 comprises 17 residues. Germline V gene lookup returns CDR1 SGHAT and CDR2 FQDESV (reference sequence). CDR3 sequence (DNA): TGTGCCAGCAGCGGCGCCGGGACTAGCGGATTTAAAAACATTCAGTACTTC. Its translation: CASSGAGTSGFKNIQYF.

The chain is built from TRBV29-1 and TRBJ2-5, with no clear D. CDR1 SQVTM and CDR2 ANQGSEA come from the germline V gene. V lost 7 bases, J lost 5 bases, and 11 bases lay in between. CDR3 length equals 11 residues. The CDR3 bases are TGCAGCGGGGAATTAGGGGAGACCCAGTACTTC. Amino acid sequence: CSGELGETQYF.

V gene TRBV5-1 combines with J gene TRBJ2-3; D is uncertain. The CDR3 contains 16 residues. V lost 0 bases and J lost 0, with 11 bases in between. Germline V lookup: CDR1 SGHRS, CDR2 YFSETQ. The CDR3: CASSLATVGSTDTQYF. CDR3 coding DNA: TGCGCCAGCAGCTTGGCGACCGTGGGTAGCACAGATACGCAGTATTTT.